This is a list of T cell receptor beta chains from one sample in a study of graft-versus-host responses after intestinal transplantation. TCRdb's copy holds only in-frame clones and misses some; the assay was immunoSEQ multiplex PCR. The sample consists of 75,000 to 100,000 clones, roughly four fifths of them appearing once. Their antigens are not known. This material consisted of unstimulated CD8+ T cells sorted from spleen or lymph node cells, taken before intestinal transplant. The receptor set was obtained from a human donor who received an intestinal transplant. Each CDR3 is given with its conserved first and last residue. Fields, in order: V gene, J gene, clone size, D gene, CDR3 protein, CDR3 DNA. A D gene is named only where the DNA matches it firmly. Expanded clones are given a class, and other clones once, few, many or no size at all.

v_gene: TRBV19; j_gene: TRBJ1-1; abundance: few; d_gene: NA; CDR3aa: CASSIYGGWRNTEAFF; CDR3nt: TGTGCCAGTAGTATTTATGGCGGGTGGAGGAACACTGAAGCTTTCTTT
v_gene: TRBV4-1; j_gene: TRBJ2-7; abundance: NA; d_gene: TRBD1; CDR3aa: CASSPKGGRGSYEQYF; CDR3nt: TGCGCCAGCAGCCCTAAAGGGGGCAGGGGTAGCTACGAGCAGTACTTC
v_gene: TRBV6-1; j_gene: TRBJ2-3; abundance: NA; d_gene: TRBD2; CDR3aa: CASSEAPRVAGSRDTQYF; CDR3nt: TGTGCCAGCAGTGAAGCGCCCCGGGTAGCGGGGAGTAGAGATACGCAGTATTTT
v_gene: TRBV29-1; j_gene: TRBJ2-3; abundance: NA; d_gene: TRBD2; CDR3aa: CSVDSVGGPTDTQYF; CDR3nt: TGCAGCGTTGATTCGGTGGGAGGGCCAACAGATACGCAGTATTTT
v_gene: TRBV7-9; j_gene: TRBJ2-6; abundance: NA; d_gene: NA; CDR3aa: CASSLVQGRPSGANVLTF; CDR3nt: TGTGCCAGCAGCTTAGTTCAGGGACGTCCCTCTGGGGCCAACGTCCTGACTTTC
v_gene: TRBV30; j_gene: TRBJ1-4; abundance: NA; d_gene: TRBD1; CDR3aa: CAWSSRGTGREKLFF; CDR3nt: TGTGCCTGGAGTAGTAGGGGGACAGGACGGGAAAAACTGTTTTTT
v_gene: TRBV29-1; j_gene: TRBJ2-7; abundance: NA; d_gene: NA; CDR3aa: CSVAGITYEQYF; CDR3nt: TGCAGCGTTGCGGGCATTACCTACGAGCAGTACTTC
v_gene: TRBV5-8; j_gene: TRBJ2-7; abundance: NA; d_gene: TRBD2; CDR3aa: CASSFGASGPYEQYF; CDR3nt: TGTGCCAGCAGCTTTGGGGCTAGCGGGCCCTACGAGCAGTACTTC
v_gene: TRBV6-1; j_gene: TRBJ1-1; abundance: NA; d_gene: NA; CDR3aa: CASSELWRPNTEAFF; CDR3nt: TGTGCCAGCAGTGAACTCTGGCGCCCGAACACTGAAGCTTTCTTT
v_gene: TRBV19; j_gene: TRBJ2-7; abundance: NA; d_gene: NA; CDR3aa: CASSIGITGATYEQYF; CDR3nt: TGTGCCAGTAGTATCGGAATCACCGGGGCAACTTACGAGCAGTACTTC